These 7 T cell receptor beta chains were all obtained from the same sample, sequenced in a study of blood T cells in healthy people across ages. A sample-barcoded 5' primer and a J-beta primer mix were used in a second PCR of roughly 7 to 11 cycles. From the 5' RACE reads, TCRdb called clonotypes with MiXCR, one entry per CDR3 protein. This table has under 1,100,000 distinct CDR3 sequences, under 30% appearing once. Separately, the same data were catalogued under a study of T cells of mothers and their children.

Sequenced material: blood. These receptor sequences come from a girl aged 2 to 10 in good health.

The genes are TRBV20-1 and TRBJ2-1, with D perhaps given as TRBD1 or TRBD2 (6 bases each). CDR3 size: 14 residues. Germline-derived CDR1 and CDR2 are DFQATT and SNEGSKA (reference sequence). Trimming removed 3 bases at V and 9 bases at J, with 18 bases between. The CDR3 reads CSARGGHRESEQFF. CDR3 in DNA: TGCAGTGCTAGGGGGGGACACCGTGAGAGTGAGCAGTTCTTC.

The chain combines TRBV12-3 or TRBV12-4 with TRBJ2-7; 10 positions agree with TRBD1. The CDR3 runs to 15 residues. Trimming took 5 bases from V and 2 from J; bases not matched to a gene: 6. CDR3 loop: CASSQPGTGAYEQYF. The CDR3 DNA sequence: TGTGCCAGCAGTCAGCCCGGGACAGGGGCCTACGAGCAGTACTTC.

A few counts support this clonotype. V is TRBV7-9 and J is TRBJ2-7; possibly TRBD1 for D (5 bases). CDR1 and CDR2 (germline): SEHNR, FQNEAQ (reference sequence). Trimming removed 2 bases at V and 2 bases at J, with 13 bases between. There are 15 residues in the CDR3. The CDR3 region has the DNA TGTGCCAGCAGCTTACGGCAGACAGCAACCTACGAGCAGTACTTC. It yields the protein CASSLRQTATYEQYF.

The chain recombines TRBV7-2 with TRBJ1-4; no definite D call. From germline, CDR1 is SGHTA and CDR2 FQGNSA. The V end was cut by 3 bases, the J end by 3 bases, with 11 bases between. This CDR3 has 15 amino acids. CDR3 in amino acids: CASSFSRGSNEKLFF. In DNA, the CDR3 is TGTGCCAGCAGCTTCTCCCGCGGATCTAATGAAAAACTGTTTTTT.

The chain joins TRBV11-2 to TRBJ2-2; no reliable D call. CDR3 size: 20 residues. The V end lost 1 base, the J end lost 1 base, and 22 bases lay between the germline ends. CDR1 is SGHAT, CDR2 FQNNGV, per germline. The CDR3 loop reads CASSLGPIGQSWGNTGELFF. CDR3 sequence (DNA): TGTGCCAGCAGCTTAGGCCCGATCGGGCAGAGTTGGGGGAACACCGGGGAGCTGTTTTTT.

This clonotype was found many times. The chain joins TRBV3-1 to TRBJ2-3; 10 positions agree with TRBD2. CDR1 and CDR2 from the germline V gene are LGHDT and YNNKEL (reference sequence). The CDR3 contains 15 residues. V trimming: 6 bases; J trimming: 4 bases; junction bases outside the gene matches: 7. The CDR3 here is CASRTSSGGSDTQYF. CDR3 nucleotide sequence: TGTGCCAGCAGGACCTCTAGCGGGGGTTCAGATACGCAGTATTTT.

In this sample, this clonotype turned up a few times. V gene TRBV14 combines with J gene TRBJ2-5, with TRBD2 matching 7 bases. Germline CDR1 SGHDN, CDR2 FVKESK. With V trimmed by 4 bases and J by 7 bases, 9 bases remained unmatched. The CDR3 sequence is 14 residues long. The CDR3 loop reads CASSRREAMRTQYF. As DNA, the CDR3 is TGTGCCAGCAGCCGACGGGAGGCTATGAGGACCCAGTACTTC. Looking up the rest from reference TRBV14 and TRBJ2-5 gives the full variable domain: EAGVTQFPSHSVIEKGQTVTLRCDPISGHDNLYWYRRVMGKEIKFLLHFVKESKQDESGMPNNRFLAERTGGTYSTLKVQPAELEDSGVYFCASSRREAMRTQYFGPGTRLLVL.